This T cell receptor (beta chain) was sequenced in a study of cytomegalovirus exposure and HLA in healthy donors. Study-level results: The number of N-insertions in an Asian-associated ancestry cluster was reportedly below the roughly 700-donor mean in a later analysis. Some V segments could not be told apart, so they were left out, TRBV6-2 and TRBV6-3 among them. At a 0.05 false discovery rate, a later analysis found about 17,000 TCR beta sequences to be associated with HLA alleles.

It was with 60 Vbeta and 13 Jbeta primers that the PCR ran. Using immunoSEQ multiplex PCR, the repertoire was profiled, and TCRdb retains in-frame clones only, with some absent. The data show about 130,000 clones, around 73% seen once. Remarks on this clone: Its antigen is unknown.

V was shortened by 2 bases and J by 5 bases, with 9 bases between the two germline ends. Germline CDR1 and CDR2: MNHEY and SVGAGI. This CDR3 is 14 amino acids long. Sequenced material: PBMCs. The gene calls are TRBV6-5 and TRBJ1-4; tentatively, D is TRBD1 (5 bases). This clonotype was obtained from a female donor in good health and CMV-seronegative. CDR3 residues: CASSYGPGNEKLFF. CDR3 DNA: TGTGCCAGCAGTTACGGGCCAGGGAATGAAAAACTGTTTTTT.